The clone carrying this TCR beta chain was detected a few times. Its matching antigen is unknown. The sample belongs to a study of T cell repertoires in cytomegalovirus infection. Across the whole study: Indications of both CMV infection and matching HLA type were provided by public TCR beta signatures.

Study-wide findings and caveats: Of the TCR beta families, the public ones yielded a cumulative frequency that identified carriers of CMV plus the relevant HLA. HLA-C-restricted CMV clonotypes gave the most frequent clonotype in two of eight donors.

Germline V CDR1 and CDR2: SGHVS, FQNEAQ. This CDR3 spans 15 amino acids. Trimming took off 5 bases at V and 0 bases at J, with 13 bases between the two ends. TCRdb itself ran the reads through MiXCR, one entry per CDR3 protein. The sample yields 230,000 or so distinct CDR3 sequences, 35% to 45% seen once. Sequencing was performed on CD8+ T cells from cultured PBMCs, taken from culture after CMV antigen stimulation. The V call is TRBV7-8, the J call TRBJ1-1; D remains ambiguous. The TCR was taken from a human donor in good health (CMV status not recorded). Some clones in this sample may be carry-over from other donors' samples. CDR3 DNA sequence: TGTGCCAGCAGCCCAATGCGGGTCATGAACACTGAAGCTTTCTTT. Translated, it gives CASSPMRVMNTEAFF.